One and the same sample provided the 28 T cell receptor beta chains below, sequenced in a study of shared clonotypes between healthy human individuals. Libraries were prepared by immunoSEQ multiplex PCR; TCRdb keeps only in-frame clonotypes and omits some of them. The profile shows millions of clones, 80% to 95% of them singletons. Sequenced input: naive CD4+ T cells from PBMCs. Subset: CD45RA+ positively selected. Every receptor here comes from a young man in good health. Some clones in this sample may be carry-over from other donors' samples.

The CDR3 nucleotides are TGTGCCAGCAGTACCGAGCGGGGACAGAGATATGGCTACACCTTC. Translated: CASSTERGQRYGYTF. This rearrangement joins TRBV6-4 to TRBJ1-2, with 7 bases fitting TRBD1. The V gene end was trimmed by 5 bases and the J gene end by 5 bases; junction bases not matched to a gene: 11. The CDR3 is 15 residues long. Germline V gene sequence: CDR1 MRHNA, CDR2 SNTAGT.

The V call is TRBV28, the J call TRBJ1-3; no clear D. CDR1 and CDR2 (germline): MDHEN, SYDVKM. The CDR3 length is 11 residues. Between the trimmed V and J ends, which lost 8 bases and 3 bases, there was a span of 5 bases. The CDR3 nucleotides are TGTGCCAGCGGGGATGGAAACACCATATATTTT. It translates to CASGDGNTIYF.

This CDR3 is CASSLRELAGPYEQYF. Here the CDR3 DNA reads TGCGCCAGCAGCTTGAGAGAACTAGCGGGACCCTACGAGCAGTACTTC. The rearrangement uses TRBV5-1 and TRBJ2-7; TRBD2 agrees at 10 bases. V dropped 1 base and J dropped 2; count of bases not matched to a gene: 6. Germline V gene data show CDR1 as SGHRS and CDR2 as YFSETQ. This CDR3 has 16 residues.

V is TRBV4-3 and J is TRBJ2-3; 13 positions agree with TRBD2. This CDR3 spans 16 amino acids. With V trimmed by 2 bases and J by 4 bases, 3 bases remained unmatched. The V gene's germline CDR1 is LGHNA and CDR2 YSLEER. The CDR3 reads CASSQRLAGGADTQYF. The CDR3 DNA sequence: TGCGCCAGCAGCCAAAGACTAGCGGGGGGTGCAGATACGCAGTATTTT.

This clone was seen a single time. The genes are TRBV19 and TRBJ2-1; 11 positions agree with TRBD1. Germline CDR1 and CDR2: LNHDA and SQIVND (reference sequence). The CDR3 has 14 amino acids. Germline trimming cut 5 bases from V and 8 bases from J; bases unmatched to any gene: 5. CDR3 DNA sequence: TGTGCCAGTAGTCACGGGACAGGGGGGGATGAGCAGTTCTTC. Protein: CASSHGTGGDEQFF. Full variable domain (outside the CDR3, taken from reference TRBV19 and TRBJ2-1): DGGITQSPKYLFRKEGQNVTLSCEQNLNHDAMYWYRQDPGQGLRLIYYSQIVNDFQKGDIAEGYSVSREKKESFPLTVTSAQKNPTAFYLCASSHGTGGDEQFFGPGTRLTVL.

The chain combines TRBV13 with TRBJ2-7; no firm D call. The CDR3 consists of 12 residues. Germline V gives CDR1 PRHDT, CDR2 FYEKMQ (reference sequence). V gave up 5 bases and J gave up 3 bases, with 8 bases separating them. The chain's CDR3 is CASSLRRYEQYF. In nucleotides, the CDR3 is TGTGCCAGCAGCCTTCGTCGCTACGAGCAGTACTTC.

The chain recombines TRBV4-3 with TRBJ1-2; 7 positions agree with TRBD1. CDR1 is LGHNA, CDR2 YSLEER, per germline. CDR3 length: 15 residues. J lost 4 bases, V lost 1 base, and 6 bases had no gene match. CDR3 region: CASSQGVEGAYGYTF. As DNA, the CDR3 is TGCGCCAGCAGCCAAGGTGTCGAGGGGGCCTATGGCTACACCTTC.

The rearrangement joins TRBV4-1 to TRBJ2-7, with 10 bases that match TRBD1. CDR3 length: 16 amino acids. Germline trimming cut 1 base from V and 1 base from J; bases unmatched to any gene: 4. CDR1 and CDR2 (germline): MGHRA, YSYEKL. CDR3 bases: TGCGCCAGCAGCCAAGGACAGGGGGCCAATTCCTACGAGCAGTACTTC. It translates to CASSQGQGANSYEQYF.

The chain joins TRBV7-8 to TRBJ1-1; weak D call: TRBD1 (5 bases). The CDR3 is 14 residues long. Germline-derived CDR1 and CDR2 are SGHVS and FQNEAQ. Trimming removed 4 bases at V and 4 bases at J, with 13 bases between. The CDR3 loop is CASSSLGGLTEAFF. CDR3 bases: TGTGCCAGCAGCTCTCTCGGGGGTCTCACTGAAGCTTTCTTT.

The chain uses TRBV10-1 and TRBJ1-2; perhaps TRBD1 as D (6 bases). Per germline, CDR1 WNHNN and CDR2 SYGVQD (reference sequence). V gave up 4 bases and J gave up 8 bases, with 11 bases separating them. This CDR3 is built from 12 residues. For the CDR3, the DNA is TGCGCCAGCAGTGCAGGGGCTGGAGGCTACACCTTC. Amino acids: CASSAGAGGYTF.

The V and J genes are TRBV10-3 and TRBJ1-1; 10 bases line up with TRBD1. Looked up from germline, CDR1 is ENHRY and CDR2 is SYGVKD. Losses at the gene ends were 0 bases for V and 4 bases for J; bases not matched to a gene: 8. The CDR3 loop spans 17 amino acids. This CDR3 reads CAISESLRQGATTEAFF. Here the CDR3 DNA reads TGTGCCATCAGTGAGTCTCTGCGACAGGGGGCGACCACTGAAGCTTTCTTT.

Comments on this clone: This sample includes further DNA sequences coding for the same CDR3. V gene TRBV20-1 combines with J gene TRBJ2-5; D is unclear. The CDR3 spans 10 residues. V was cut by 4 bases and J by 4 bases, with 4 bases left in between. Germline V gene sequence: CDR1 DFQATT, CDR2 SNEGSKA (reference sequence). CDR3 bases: TGCAGTGCTAAACGAGAGACCCAGTACTTC. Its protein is CSAKRETQYF.

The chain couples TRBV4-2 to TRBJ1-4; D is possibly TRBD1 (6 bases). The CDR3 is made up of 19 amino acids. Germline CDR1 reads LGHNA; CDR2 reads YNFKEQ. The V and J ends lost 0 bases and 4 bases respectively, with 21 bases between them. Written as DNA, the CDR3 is TGTGCCAGCAGCCAAGAATTAGCTACCACAGGGCGAAGTAATGAAAAACTGTTTTTT. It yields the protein CASSQELATTGRSNEKLFF.

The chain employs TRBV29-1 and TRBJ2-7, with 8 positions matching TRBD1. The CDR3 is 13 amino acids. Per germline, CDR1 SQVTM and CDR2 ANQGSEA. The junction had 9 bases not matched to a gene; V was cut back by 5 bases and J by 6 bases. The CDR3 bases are TGCAGCGTTACCGGACAGGGAGAGGTCGAGCAGTACTTC. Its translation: CSVTGQGEVEQYF.

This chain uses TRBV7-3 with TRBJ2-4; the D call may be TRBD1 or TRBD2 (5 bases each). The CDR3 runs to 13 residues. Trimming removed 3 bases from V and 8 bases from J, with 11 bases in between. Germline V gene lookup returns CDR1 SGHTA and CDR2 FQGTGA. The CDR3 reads CASSFMGRDIQYF. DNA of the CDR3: TGTGCCAGCAGCTTTATGGGACGGGACATTCAGTACTTC.

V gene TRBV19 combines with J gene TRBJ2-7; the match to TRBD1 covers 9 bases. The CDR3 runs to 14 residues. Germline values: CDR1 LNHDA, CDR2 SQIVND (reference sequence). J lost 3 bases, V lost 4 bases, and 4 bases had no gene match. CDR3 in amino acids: CASSTQDRGYEQYF. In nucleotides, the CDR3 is TGTGCCAGTAGTACCCAGGACAGGGGCTACGAGCAGTACTTC. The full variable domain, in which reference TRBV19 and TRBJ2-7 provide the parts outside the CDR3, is DGGITQSPKYLFRKEGQNVTLSCEQNLNHDAMYWYRQDPGQGLRLIYYSQIVNDFQKGDIAEGYSVSREKKESFPLTVTSAQKNPTAFYLCASSTQDRGYEQYFGPGTRLTVT.

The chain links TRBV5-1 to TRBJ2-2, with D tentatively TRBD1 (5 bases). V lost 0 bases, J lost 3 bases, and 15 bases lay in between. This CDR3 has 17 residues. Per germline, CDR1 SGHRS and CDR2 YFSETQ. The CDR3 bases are TGCGCCAGCAGCTTGGTGCAGGGTAGGTCGTACACCGGGGAGCTGTTTTTT. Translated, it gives CASSLVQGRSYTGELFF.

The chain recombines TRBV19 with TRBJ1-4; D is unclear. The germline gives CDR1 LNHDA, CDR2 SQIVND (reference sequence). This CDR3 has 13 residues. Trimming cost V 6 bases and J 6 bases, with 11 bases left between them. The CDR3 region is CASSIRPDEKLFF. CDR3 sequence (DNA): TGTGCCAGTAGCATCAGACCTGATGAAAAACTGTTTTTT.

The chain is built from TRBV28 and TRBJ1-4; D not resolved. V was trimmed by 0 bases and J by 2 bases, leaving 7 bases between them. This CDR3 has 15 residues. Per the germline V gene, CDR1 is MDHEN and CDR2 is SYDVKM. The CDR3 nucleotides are TGTGCCAGCAGTTTATGGGGGAGGACTAATGAAAAACTGTTTTTT. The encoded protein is CASSLWGRTNEKLFF.

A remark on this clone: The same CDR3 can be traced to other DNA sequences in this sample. CDR3 DNA: TGTGCCAGCAGCCTTAGTTACTATGGCTACACCTTC. Translation gives CASSLSYYGYTF. This chain joins TRBV7-2 and TRBJ1-2; D gene unclear. Trimming cost V 5 bases and J 3 bases, with 7 bases left between them. The germline CDR1 and CDR2 sequences are SGHTA and FQGNSA. The CDR3 runs 12 residues.

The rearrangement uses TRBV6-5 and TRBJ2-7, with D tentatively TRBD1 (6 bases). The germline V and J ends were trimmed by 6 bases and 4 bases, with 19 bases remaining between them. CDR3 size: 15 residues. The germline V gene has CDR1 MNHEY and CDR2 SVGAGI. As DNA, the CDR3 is TGTGCCAGCAGCGGGACACCTACTACGGGATACGAGCAGTACTTC. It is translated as CASSGTPTTGYEQYF.

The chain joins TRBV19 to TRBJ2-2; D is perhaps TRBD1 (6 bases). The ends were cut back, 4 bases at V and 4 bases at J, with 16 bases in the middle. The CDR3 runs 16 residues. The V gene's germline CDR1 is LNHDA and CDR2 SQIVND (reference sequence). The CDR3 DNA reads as TGTGCCAGTAGTAACAAACTAGGGGGTATCACCGGGGAGCTGTTTTTT. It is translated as CASSNKLGGITGELFF. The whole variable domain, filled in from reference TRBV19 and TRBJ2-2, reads DGGITQSPKYLFRKEGQNVTLSCEQNLNHDAMYWYRQDPGQGLRLIYYSQIVNDFQKGDIAEGYSVSREKKESFPLTVTSAQKNPTAFYLCASSNKLGGITGELFFGEGSRLTVL.

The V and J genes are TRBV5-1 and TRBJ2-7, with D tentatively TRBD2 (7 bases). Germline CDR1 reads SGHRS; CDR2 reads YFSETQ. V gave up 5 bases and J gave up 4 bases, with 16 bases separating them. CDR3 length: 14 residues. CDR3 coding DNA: TGCGCCAGCAGAGTGGGAGGGCAGGGGTACGAGCAGTACTTC. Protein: CASRVGGQGYEQYF.

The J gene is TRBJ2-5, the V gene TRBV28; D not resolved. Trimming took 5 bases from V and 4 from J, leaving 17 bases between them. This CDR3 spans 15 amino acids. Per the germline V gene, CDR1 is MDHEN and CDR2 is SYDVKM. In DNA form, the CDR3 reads TGTGCCAGCAGTGGAAACTCTCGTCAAGGAGAGACCCAGTACTTC. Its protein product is CASSGNSRQGETQYF.

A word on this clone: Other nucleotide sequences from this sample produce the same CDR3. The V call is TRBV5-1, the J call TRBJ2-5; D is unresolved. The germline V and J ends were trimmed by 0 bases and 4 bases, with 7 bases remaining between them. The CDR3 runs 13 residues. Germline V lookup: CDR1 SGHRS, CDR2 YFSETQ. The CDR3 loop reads CASSLGDRETQYF. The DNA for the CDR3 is TGCGCCAGCAGCTTGGGGGATCGAGAGACCCAGTACTTC.

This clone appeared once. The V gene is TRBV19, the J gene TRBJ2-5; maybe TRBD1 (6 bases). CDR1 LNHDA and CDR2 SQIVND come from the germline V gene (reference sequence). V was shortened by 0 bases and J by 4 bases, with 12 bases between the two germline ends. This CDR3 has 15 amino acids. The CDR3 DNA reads TGTGCCAGTAGTATAGATATGCAGGGGCGAGAGACCCAGTACTTC. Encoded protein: CASSIDMQGRETQYF.

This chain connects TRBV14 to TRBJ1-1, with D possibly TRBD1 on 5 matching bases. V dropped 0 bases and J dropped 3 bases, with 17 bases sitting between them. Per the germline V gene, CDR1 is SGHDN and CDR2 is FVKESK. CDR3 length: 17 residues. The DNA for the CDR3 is TGTGCCAGCAGCCAAGATGGGACGGAGGGCCGGGACACTGAAGCTTTCTTT. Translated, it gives CASSQDGTEGRDTEAFF.

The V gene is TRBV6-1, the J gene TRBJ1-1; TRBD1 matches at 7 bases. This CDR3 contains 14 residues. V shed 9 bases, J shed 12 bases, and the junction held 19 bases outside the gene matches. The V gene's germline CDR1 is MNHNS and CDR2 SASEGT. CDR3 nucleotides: TGTGCCAGTGCATTGGACAGGCCCCCGGGTTTGTCTTTCTTT. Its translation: CASALDRPPGLSFF.